These T cell receptor beta chains were read from a single sample in a study of cytomegalovirus exposure and HLA in healthy donors. Repertoires were generated with immunoSEQ multiplex PCR, while TCRdb's copy carries only in-frame clones and drops some. The table has about 63,000 clones, about three quarters seen once. The specimen sequenced was PBMCs. Receptors were obtained from a man aged 50 or older in good health and CMV-seropositive. The CDR3 runs from the conserved cysteine through the conserved F or W. The D gene is left open where the match is weak. Size is omitted from some rows. Given values are once, few, many or a class for expanded clones.

D gene: -
V gene: TRBV29-1
clone size: -
J gene: TRBJ1-2
CDR3 protein: CSFRLAAGTNYGYTF
CDR3 DNA: TGCAGCTTTCGGCTGGCGGCAGGGACTAACTATGGCTACACCTTC

D gene: TRBD1
V gene: TRBV7-8
clone size: -
J gene: TRBJ2-1
CDR3 protein: CASSLQQGSSYNEQFF
CDR3 DNA: TGTGCCAGCAGCTTACAACAGGGGAGCTCCTACAATGAGCAGTTCTTC

D gene: -
V gene: TRBV7-8
clone size: once
J gene: TRBJ2-7
CDR3 protein: CASSLGEPEKSYEQYF
CDR3 DNA: TGTGCCAGCAGCTTAGGGGAGCCCGAAAAATCCTACGAGCAGTACTTC

D gene: -
V gene: TRBV6-1
clone size: -
J gene: TRBJ1-4
CDR3 protein: CASSEGGHRREKLFF
CDR3 DNA: TGTGCCAGCAGTGAAGGGGGACACCGGCGGGAAAAACTGTTTTTT

D gene: TRBD1
V gene: TRBV7-8
clone size: -
J gene: TRBJ1-1
CDR3 protein: CASSSLSQGAYTEAFF
CDR3 DNA: TGTGCCAGCAGCTCACTATCCCAGGGGGCGTACACTGAAGCTTTCTTT

D gene: -
V gene: TRBV7-8
clone size: -
J gene: TRBJ1-1
CDR3 protein: CASSLREATEAFF
CDR3 DNA: TGTGCCAGCAGCTTACGAGAGGCAACTGAAGCTTTCTTT

D gene: -
V gene: TRBV4-1
clone size: -
J gene: TRBJ1-2
CDR3 protein: CASSQDGSGLYGYTF
CDR3 DNA: TGCGCCAGCAGCCAAGATGGTTCGGGTCTTTACGGCTACACCTTC

D gene: -
V gene: TRBV6-1
clone size: -
J gene: TRBJ1-3
CDR3 protein: CASSPKTTGNTIYF
CDR3 DNA: TGTGCCAGCAGTCCTAAGACAACTGGAAACACCATATATTTT

D gene: -
V gene: TRBV5-1
clone size: few
J gene: TRBJ2-6
CDR3 protein: CASSLTGTTFGANVLTF
CDR3 DNA: TGCGCCAGCAGCTTGACAGGGACCACCTTTGGGGCCAACGTCCTGACTTTC

D gene: -
V gene: TRBV28
clone size: -
J gene: TRBJ1-1
CDR3 protein: CASEVGPVNTEAFF
CDR3 DNA: TGTGCCAGCGAGGTGGGTCCGGTGAACACTGAAGCTTTCTTT

D gene: -
V gene: TRBV5-1
clone size: -
J gene: TRBJ2-5
CDR3 protein: CASSLGRVETQYF
CDR3 DNA: TGCGCCAGCAGCTTGGGCAGGGTAGAGACCCAGTACTTC

D gene: TRBD1
V gene: TRBV10-2
clone size: few
J gene: TRBJ2-3
CDR3 protein: CASFPRGITDTQYF
CDR3 DNA: TGCGCCAGCTTCCCCAGGGGGATCACAGATACGCAGTATTTT

D gene: TRBD1
V gene: TRBV30
clone size: -
J gene: TRBJ2-7
CDR3 protein: CAWSVMQGANEQYF
CDR3 DNA: TGTGCCTGGAGTGTAATGCAGGGGGCCAACGAGCAGTACTTC

D gene: -
V gene: TRBV14
clone size: -
J gene: TRBJ2-7
CDR3 protein: CASSLSQVQGQSAYEQYF
CDR3 DNA: TGTGCCAGCAGCCTGTCACAAGTTCAGGGTCAGTCGGCCTACGAGCAGTACTTC

D gene: -
V gene: TRBV18
clone size: few
J gene: TRBJ2-7
CDR3 protein: CASSPPASYEQYF
CDR3 DNA: TGTGCCAGCTCACCACCAGCTAGCTACGAGCAGTACTTC

D gene: -
V gene: TRBV30
clone size: -
J gene: TRBJ1-2
CDR3 protein: CAWSGTEYNGYTF
CDR3 DNA: TGTGCCTGGAGCGGTACAGAGTACAATGGCTACACCTTC

D gene: -
V gene: TRBV29-1
clone size: -
J gene: TRBJ2-1
CDR3 protein: CSVERIGFNEQFF
CDR3 DNA: TGCAGCGTTGAACGTATTGGCTTCAATGAGCAGTTCTTC

D gene: -
V gene: TRBV5-1
clone size: -
J gene: TRBJ2-7
CDR3 protein: CASSLEGAYEQYF
CDR3 DNA: TGCGCCAGCAGCTTGGAGGGGGCCTACGAGCAGTACTTC

D gene: -
V gene: TRBV6-6
clone size: -
J gene: TRBJ2-1
CDR3 protein: CASIRTSSNEQFF
CDR3 DNA: TGTGCCAGCATCCGAACTAGCAGTAATGAGCAGTTCTTC

D gene: TRBD2
V gene: TRBV7-2
clone size: -
J gene: TRBJ2-5
CDR3 protein: CASSQTSGGGETQYF
CDR3 DNA: TGTGCCAGCAGCCAGACTAGCGGGGGAGGTGAGACCCAGTACTTC

D gene: -
V gene: TRBV7-2
clone size: -
J gene: TRBJ1-5
CDR3 protein: CASSYFGGSNQPQHF
CDR3 DNA: TGTGCCAGCAGCTACTTCGGGGGAAGCAATCAGCCCCAGCATTTT

D gene: -
V gene: TRBV6-1
clone size: -
J gene: TRBJ2-7
CDR3 protein: CASSAEDGGPSEQYF
CDR3 DNA: TGTGCCAGCAGTGCGGAAGACGGAGGGCCAAGCGAGCAGTACTTC

D gene: -
V gene: TRBV5-1
clone size: -
J gene: TRBJ1-2
CDR3 protein: CASSVASRGAEGYTF
CDR3 DNA: TGCGCCAGCAGCGTAGCCTCGCGGGGGGCGGAGGGCTACACCTTC

D gene: TRBD2
V gene: TRBV27
clone size: -
J gene: TRBJ2-1
CDR3 protein: CASGGRANEQFF
CDR3 DNA: TGTGCCAGCGGGGGGAGGGCCAATGAGCAGTTCTTC

D gene: TRBD1
V gene: TRBV27
clone size: -
J gene: TRBJ2-1
CDR3 protein: CASSFRQGPSYNEQFF
CDR3 DNA: TGTGCCAGCAGTTTCCGACAGGGGCCCTCCTACAATGAGCAGTTCTTC

D gene: TRBD1
V gene: TRBV29-1
clone size: -
J gene: TRBJ1-2
CDR3 protein: CSVDRARGYGYTF
CDR3 DNA: TGCAGCGTGGACAGGGCCCGAGGCTATGGCTACACCTTC

D gene: -
V gene: TRBV5-4
clone size: few
J gene: TRBJ2-3
CDR3 protein: CASSYTSTDTQYF
CDR3 DNA: TGTGCCAGCAGCTATACTAGCACAGATACGCAGTATTTT

D gene: TRBD1
V gene: TRBV10-3
clone size: -
J gene: TRBJ2-1
CDR3 protein: CAIRRGGERANEQFF
CDR3 DNA: TGTGCCATCAGGCGAGGGGGCGAAAGGGCAAATGAGCAGTTCTTC

D gene: -
V gene: TRBV4-3
clone size: -
J gene: TRBJ1-2
CDR3 protein: CASSQGGFYGYTF
CDR3 DNA: TGCGCCAGCAGCCAGGGGGGGTTCTATGGCTACACCTTC

D gene: TRBD1
V gene: TRBV19
clone size: -
J gene: TRBJ1-1
CDR3 protein: CASSIPGQGNTEAFF
CDR3 DNA: TGTGCCAGTAGTATACCGGGACAGGGGAACACTGAAGCTTTCTTT

D gene: TRBD1
V gene: TRBV7-9
clone size: -
J gene: TRBJ1-1
CDR3 protein: CASSSDRLWTEAFF
CDR3 DNA: TGTGCCAGCAGCTCGGACAGGCTTTGGACTGAAGCTTTCTTT

D gene: -
V gene: TRBV12-5
clone size: few
J gene: TRBJ1-1
CDR3 protein: CASAAAEITEAFF
CDR3 DNA: TGTGCTAGTGCGGCGGCAGAGATCACTGAAGCTTTCTTT

D gene: -
V gene: TRBV5-6
clone size: -
J gene: TRBJ1-1
CDR3 protein: CASSLTLGPSTEAFF
CDR3 DNA: TGTGCCAGCAGCTTGACTTTGGGGCCGAGCACTGAAGCTTTCTTT

D gene: TRBD1
V gene: TRBV7-7
clone size: -
J gene: TRBJ2-7
CDR3 protein: CASSLSPGQDYEQYF
CDR3 DNA: TGTGCCAGCAGCTTAAGCCCGGGACAGGACTACGAGCAGTACTTC

D gene: TRBD1
V gene: TRBV29-1
clone size: few
J gene: TRBJ2-7
CDR3 protein: CSVKFGTGVNEQYF
CDR3 DNA: TGCAGCGTTAAATTCGGGACAGGGGTCAACGAGCAGTACTTC

D gene: -
V gene: TRBV19
clone size: -
J gene: TRBJ1-4
CDR3 protein: CASSIQGATNEKLFF
CDR3 DNA: TGTGCCAGTAGTATTCAGGGTGCAACTAATGAAAAACTGTTTTTT